This TCR beta chain was documented in a study of blood T cell repertoires in COVID-19. Method: immunoSEQ multiplex PCR; TCRdb's copy keeps in-frame clones and lacks some. Of about 140,000 clones in the sample, over 80% were seen once. The CDR3 has 19 residues. J lost 6 bases, V lost 4 bases, and 12 bases had no gene match. Germline V gene data show CDR1 as LGHNA and CDR2 as YNFKEQ. This clone is medium-sized (0.01 to 0.1%). The receptor was derived from a man aged 55 to 70 with active or convalescent COVID-19. This sequence joins TRBV4-2 and TRBJ2-1, with TRBD2 matching over 16 bases. Source material: peripheral blood. In DNA form, the CDR3 reads TGTGCCAGCAGCCGATCCGGGACTAGCGGGAGGGTGGGAGGCAATGAGCAGTTCTTC. Translated, it gives CASSRSGTSGRVGGNEQFF.